Sequencing of this TCR beta chain was carried out in a study of shared clonotypes between healthy human individuals (TCRdb year 2020). Notes on the research overall: The cohort comprised two women and a few men aged 18 to 49 years. For each donor, CD4 naive and CD4 memory were each given three plates, CD8 naive was given two plates, and CD8 memory was given one plate. To estimate repertoire size and how much clonotypes are shared between individuals, the study performed deep sequencing of blood TCR repertoires from a few healthy adults. Libraries were prepared and TCR repertoires were sequenced by different laboratories using diverse techniques, in order to increase sequencing depth and limit assay-specific biases. Between about 0.8 and 9 billion PBMCs per donor were obtained by leukapheresis.

Overall study results and their limits: Compared with non-shared clonotypes, clonotypes shared by all four sorted-subset donors had higher generation probabilities. Sampling was restricted to blood, and TCR repertoires in tissue are likely to differ from TCR repertoires in blood. Incomplete sequencing was indicated by rarefaction of sorted-subset datasets, despite the large sequencing depth. The genetic and exposure-history diversity represented was limited by the small number of donors. Around 5.4% of naive CD4, 3.5% of naive CD8, 2.3% of memory CD4, and approximately 0.4% of memory CD8 clonotypes were shared across several donors. Larger estimated clonotype richness was generally found for naive subsets than for memory subsets. Based on pairwise subsampling, the degree of clonotype sharing among donors was expected to be affected by sequencing depth.

A remark on this clone: Its antigen has not been determined. Within one base of it there is no much larger clone, and no base qualities were kept.

Using the deep immunoSEQ assay, multiplex PCR amplified TCR CDR3 regions from genomic DNA. Extracted genomic DNA from each cell subset was distributed evenly across all wells of several immunoSEQ 96-well plates, and each plate was treated as a replicate. For sorted subsets, each replicate PCR was loaded with roughly 0.2 ug genomic DNA, equivalent to about 30,000 T cell genomes. Purified libraries were measured with a Qubit 3.0 fluorometer, size-checked on a Bioanalyzer 2100, and measured again with the KAPA Library Quantification kit. Every immunoSEQ 96-well plate was sequenced on a dedicated single-read 150-cycle Illumina NextSeq 550 flow cell. The authors processed their data as follows. Because the immunoSEQ output included only junctional sequences and no quality scores, the filtering could not be the same as the filtering used for full-length reads. To assign V/J genes and CDR3, sequences were annotated using PyIR, a Python wrapper for IgBLAST v1.9, with IMGT germline references. Reads were filtered out if the reads had weak V/J assignments (E-value above 1e-6), no CDR3, stop codons, out-of-frame junctions, or ambiguous translated residues. A V3J clonotype was defined by an identical inferred V gene, J gene, and CDR3 amino acid sequence. Percentage overlap between repertoires was computed as shared unique clonotypes divided by the size of the smaller repertoire. Richness of each repertoire was evaluated using RTK rarefaction, the Chao1 estimator, and Recon v2.1 estimates of unobserved clonotypes. Generation probabilities were computed with OLGA for all TCRbeta clonotypes obtained by the gDNA method from several donors. What TCRdb holds here is the immuneACCESS table cut down to in-frame rearrangements. Part of the clones is not present; checked against another copy, under half of the missing clones reflect an unresolved V gene, and the others are unexplained. V, J and clone size are those of that table, while D and trimming were read from the DNA. The table for this sample lists about 2.1 million clones; 93% of them were counted only once. Approximately 1.7% of the sample is held by the ten biggest clonotypes.

For the CD8 naive samples, CD45RO-negative cells were positively selected for CCR7, yielding a CD45RA+CCR7+ population from which TemRA cells were excluded. The donors were healthy, HIV-negative adults who had no recently reported acute infections or vaccinations. Every donor was a Caucasian adult residing in Nashville, Tennessee, USA. After blood collection by leukapheresis, PBMCs were isolated using Ficoll-Histopaque density gradient centrifugation and then cryopreserved in the vapor phase of liquid nitrogen. Analytical flow cytometry was used to check the purity and quantity of each magnetically sorted T cell population. Genomic DNA was isolated from every sorted fraction and measured by UV absorbance on a Nanodrop 2000c. In the germline V gene, CDR1 corresponds to SQVTM and CDR2 to ANQGSEA. The junction shows trimming of 3 bases on V and 7 bases on J, plus 12 bases between the germline ends. Counted from cysteine to phenylalanine, this CDR3 has 12 amino acids. This entry keeps only the CDR3 DNA: 36 bases, framed from base 1.

The rearrangement combines TRBV29-1 with TRBJ1-1; no D segment can be confidently identified. This sequence was found in a man aged 18 to 30 in good health. Some clones in this sample may be carry-over from other donors' samples. Sequencing was performed on naive CD8+ T cells from PBMCs. Per the publication, the cell subset or site label means: CD45RA+CCR7+. The CDR3 protein sequence reads: CSVDVRESEAFF. The DNA sequence reads TGCAGCGTTGATGTCAGAGAAAGTGAAGCTTTCTTT.